This TCR beta chain derives from a study of STAT5B mutations in CD4+ large granular lymphocyte leukemia. This CDR3 has 15 amino acids. The junction had 4 bases not matched to a gene; V was cut back by 6 bases and J by 4 bases. Looked up from germline, CDR1 is KGHSH and CDR2 is LQKENI. The table came from immunoSEQ multiplex PCR; TCRdb's copy has only in-frame clones and leaves some out. There are 21,000 or so clones in the sample; 79% occur only once, and more than 0.4% lies in the top ten. Sequencing was carried out using CD4+ T cells from blood buffy coats. The clonotype originates from a human donor in good health. The chain recombines TRBV18 with TRBJ2-1, with TRBD2 identical over 12 bases. CDR3: CASSLLAGGYNEQFF. The CDR3 DNA follows: TGTGCCAGCTCCTTACTAGCGGGAGGATACAATGAGCAGTTCTTC.